Detailed here is one T cell receptor (beta chain). The antigen is unknown. Generated by immunoSEQ multiplex PCR, the TCRdb table keeps only in-frame clones and is missing some. In the table there are some 1.1 million clones, about 80% of which are singletons. The junction had 5 bases not matched to a gene; V was cut back by 0 bases and J by 4 bases. The germline gives CDR1 SGDLS, CDR2 YYNGEE. The CDR3 is 16 amino acids. This sample stems from a study of shared clonotypes between healthy human individuals. Study-wide findings and caveats: The small donor group covered limited genetic and exposure diversity. Rarefaction analysis demonstrated incomplete sorted-subset sequencing notwithstanding large depth. Clonotype sharing across a handful of donors was observed for about 5.2% of naive CD4 clonotypes.

CD4+ cells underwent separation, giving CD45RA+ naive and CD45RA-negative memory subsets. The receptor was derived from a man aged 18 to 29 in good health. Some clones in this sample may be carry-over from other donors' samples. The sequenced sample consisted of memory CD4+ T cells from PBMCs. Noted subset: CD45RA-negative fraction. The J gene is TRBJ2-2, the V gene TRBV9; TRBD1 matches at 8 bases. This chain's CDR3 is CASSVAPGGVTGELFF. Here the CDR3 DNA reads TGTGCCAGCAGCGTAGCCCCAGGGGGCGTCACCGGGGAGCTGTTTTTT.